Below are 20 T cell receptor beta chains sequenced from a single sample in a study of blood T cell repertoires in COVID-19. The data were produced by immunoSEQ multiplex PCR, yet TCRdb's version contains in-frame clones alone and is incomplete. In the table there are about 140,000 clones, 75% to 85% of which are singletons. Sequenced input: peripheral blood. The source of these receptors is a man aged 55-75 years with active or convalescent COVID-19.

V and J are TRBV18 and TRBJ1-5; tentative D call: TRBD1 (5 bases). From germline, CDR1 is KGHSH and CDR2 LQKENI. The CDR3 length is 16 residues. Trimming stripped 3 bases from V and 5 bases from J, with 17 bases between. DNA of the CDR3: TGTGCCAGCTCACCTCAAATAGCGGGGCGCGATCAGCCCCAGCATTTT. Protein product: CASSPQIAGRDQPQHF. Drawing the rest from reference TRBV18 and TRBJ1-5, the complete variable domain is NAGVMQNPRHLVRRRGQEARLRCSPMKGHSHVYWYRQLPEEGLKFMVYLQKENIIDESGMPKERFSAEFPKEGPSILRIQQVVRGDSAAYFCASSPQIAGRDQPQHFGDGTRLSIL.

The CDR3 coding sequence is TGTGCCAGCAGCCCCCCAAAACAGCGGCATGAAAAACTGTTTTTT. The encoded protein is CASSPPKQRHEKLFF. The chain couples TRBV7-4 to TRBJ1-4, with no clear D. Trimming took off 5 bases at V and 6 bases at J, with 16 bases between the two ends. The CDR3 length is 15 residues. Germline loops: CDR1 SGHVT, CDR2 SQSDAQ.

The count of this clone is one. V and J are TRBV2 and TRBJ1-3; possibly TRBD1 for D (6 bases). Trimming stripped 5 bases from V and 4 bases from J, with 15 bases between. The CDR3 totals 15 residues. CDR1 is SNHLY, CDR2 FYNNEI, per germline. CDR3 loop: CASSKQGLSGNTIYF. The CDR3 DNA follows: TGTGCCAGCAGTAAACAGGGTCTTAGCGGAAACACCATATATTTT. Using reference TRBV2 and TRBJ1-3 for the parts outside the CDR3, the full variable domain is EPEVTQTPSHQVTQMGQEVILRCVPISNHLYFYWYRQILGQKVEFLVSFYNNEISEKSEIFDDQFSVERPDGSNFTLKIRSTKLEDSAMYFCASSKQGLSGNTIYFGEGSWLTVV.

The chain carries TRBV9 and TRBJ2-1, with TRBD1 matching 8 bases. J gave up 8 bases and V 0 bases, and 7 bases lay outside the gene matches. Germline CDR1 and CDR2: SGDLS and YYNGEE. This CDR3 is 15 amino acids long. The CDR3 DNA follows: TGTGCCAGCAGCGTAGGACAGGGGAAAGGCCATGAGCAGTTCTTC. Residues: CASSVGQGKGHEQFF. The full variable domain, completed using reference TRBV9 and TRBJ2-1, is DSGVTQTPKHLITATGQRVTLRCSPRSGDLSVYWYQQSLDQGLQFLIQYYNGEERAKGNILERFSAQQFPDLHSELNLSSLELGDSALYFCASSVGQGKGHEQFFGPGTRLTVL.

This rearrangement joins TRBV10-3 to TRBJ1-1; TRBD1 matches 7 bases. The germline CDR1 and CDR2 sequences are ENHRY and SYGVKD. J gave up 6 bases and V 3 bases, and 4 bases lay outside the gene matches. The CDR3 runs 13 residues. CDR3 amino acids: CAISERGPSEAFF. CDR3 in DNA: TGTGCCATCAGTGAAAGGGGGCCCTCTGAAGCTTTCTTT.

This sequence joins TRBV4-1 and TRBJ2-1; TRBD1 matches at 9 bases. Per germline, CDR1 MGHRA and CDR2 YSYEKL. The CDR3 is 17 residues long. The V and J ends lost 0 bases and 3 bases, in that order; junction bases with no gene match: 6. The CDR3 DNA reads as TGCGCCAGCAGCCAAGAAAGATGGGACAGGGTCTACAATGAGCAGTTCTTC. It specifies CASSQERWDRVYNEQFF.

The genes are TRBV5-6 and TRBJ1-2, with TRBD1 matching 9 bases. The CDR3 is 12 residues long. Germline loops: CDR1 SGHDT, CDR2 YYEEEE. V trimming: 5 bases; J trimming: 8 bases; junction bases outside the gene matches: 4. The CDR3 loop is CASRLQGAGYTF. Here the CDR3 DNA reads TGTGCCAGCAGGTTACAGGGGGCGGGCTACACCTTC.

The chain is built from TRBV9 and TRBJ2-1, with 7 bases lining up with TRBD2. V lost 3 bases and J lost 2; bases outside the gene matches: 2. Germline CDR1 reads SGDLS; CDR2 reads YYNGEE. This CDR3 region has 14 residues. As DNA, the CDR3 is TGTGCCAGCAGCGCAAGCGGGACCTACAATGAGCAGTTCTTC. It codes for CASSASGTYNEQFF.

V usage is TRBV6-1 and J usage is TRBJ1-1; D ambiguous. This CDR3 contains 15 residues. Germline CDR1 and CDR2: MNHNS and SASEGT. Trimming took off 2 bases at V and 1 base at J, with 11 bases between the two ends. The CDR3 DNA reads TGTGCCAGCAGTGAAACCGTCATAGCGAACACTGAAGCTTTCTTT. Its protein product is CASSETVIANTEAFF.

This chain connects TRBV5-6 to TRBJ1-2, with 8 positions matching TRBD1. V shed 2 bases, J shed 2 bases, and the junction held 5 bases outside the gene matches. The germline V gene encodes CDR1 SGHDT and CDR2 YYEEEE. CDR3 length: 15 amino acids. The CDR3 is CASSFSGGGNYGYTF. CDR3 nucleotide sequence: TGTGCCAGCAGCTTCTCAGGGGGCGGGAACTATGGCTACACCTTC.

The V and J genes are TRBV6-5 and TRBJ2-1; possibly TRBD2 for D (6 bases). Per the germline V gene, CDR1 is MNHEY and CDR2 is SVGAGI. The CDR3 runs 12 residues. Trimming removed 0 bases at V and 14 bases at J, with 11 bases between. The CDR3 region has the DNA TGTGCCAGCAGTTACTCGACGGGGGAGGAGTTCTTC. This codes for CASSYSTGEEFF.

This CDR3 is CASSFRRGASTDTQYF. The DNA for the CDR3 is TGTGCCAGCAGTTTCCGGAGGGGCGCGAGCACAGATACGCAGTATTTT. The V and J genes are TRBV27 and TRBJ2-3; D might be TRBD2 (6 bases). Germline V lookup: CDR1 MNHEY, CDR2 SMNVEV (reference sequence). Trimming removed 3 bases from V and 0 bases from J, with 13 bases in between. The CDR3 loop spans 16 amino acids.

This clone was detected only once. The J gene is TRBJ1-2, the V gene TRBV5-1; possible D gene TRBD1, 6 bases. This CDR3 region has 15 residues. Germline V gene data show CDR1 as SGHRS and CDR2 as YFSETQ. Trimming shortened V by 0 bases and J by 5 bases, and 14 bases separated the two germline ends. In nucleotides, the CDR3 is TGCGCCAGCAGCTTGGAAAACAGGGAAAGGTATGGCTACACCTTC. Translating it yields CASSLENRERYGYTF. Full variable domain (missing parts from reference TRBV5-1 and TRBJ1-2): KAGVTQTPRYLIKTRGQQVTLSCSPISGHRSVSWYQQTPGQGLQFLFEYFSETQRNKGNFPGRFSGRQFSNSRSEMNVSTLELGDSALYLCASSLENRERYGYTFGSGTRLTVV.

The chain recombines TRBV7-9 with TRBJ1-4; 11 nucleotides match TRBD1. With 5 bases clipped from V and 7 bases from J, the junction kept 3 bases outside the gene matches. Per the germline V gene, CDR1 is SEHNR and CDR2 is FQNEAQ (reference sequence). The CDR3 is 14 residues long. The CDR3 protein is CASSPGTGGEKLFF. CDR3 sequence (DNA): TGTGCCAGCAGCCCTGGGACAGGGGGTGAAAAACTGTTTTTT.

This clone has just a few counts. The chain employs TRBV6-2 or TRBV6-3 and TRBJ2-3, with 8 bases aligning to TRBD2. Germline V CDR1 and CDR2: MNHEY, SVGEGT. Germline trimming cut 2 bases from V and 5 bases from J; bases unmatched to any gene: 6. This CDR3 contains 15 residues. The CDR3 coding sequence is TGTGCCAGCAGTTACGGGGGACTAGGTGGAGATACGCAGTATTTT. Translating gives CASSYGGLGGDTQYF.

The V and J genes are TRBV14 and TRBJ1-2; possible D gene TRBD1, 5 bases. V dropped 3 bases and J dropped 6 bases, with 23 bases sitting between them. The CDR3 is 17 residues long. From germline, CDR1 is SGHDN and CDR2 FVKESK. CDR3: CASSHTIRRGRIDGYTF. CDR3 DNA: TGTGCCAGCAGCCATACAATTCGGAGGGGAAGAATAGATGGCTACACCTTC. Combining the CDR3 with reference TRBV14 and TRBJ1-2 gives the whole variable domain EAGVTQFPSHSVIEKGQTVTLRCDPISGHDNLYWYRRVMGKEIKFLLHFVKESKQDESGMPNNRFLAERTGGTYSTLKVQPAELEDSGVYFCASSHTIRRGRIDGYTFGSGTRLTVV.

The rearrangement uses TRBV27 and TRBJ1-1, with 7 bases lining up with TRBD1. From germline, CDR1 is MNHEY and CDR2 SMNVEV (reference sequence). The CDR3 loop spans 13 amino acids. J gave up 11 bases and V 3 bases, and 9 bases lay outside the gene matches. CDR3: CASSLNRQGEAFF. The DNA of the CDR3 is TGTGCCAGCAGTTTGAATCGACAGGGCGAGGCTTTCTTT.

The CDR3 protein is CASTGGNSPLHF. CDR3 nucleotides: TGTGCCAGCACAGGGGGCAACTCACCCCTCCACTTT. The V and J genes are TRBV25-1 and TRBJ1-6, with 8 positions matching TRBD1. The CDR3 contains 12 residues. The V gene end was trimmed by 7 bases and the J gene end by 10 bases; junction bases not matched to a gene: 3. Germline CDR1 reads MGHDK; CDR2 reads SYGVNS.

This rearrangement joins TRBV30 to TRBJ2-7; 8 positions agree with TRBD1. Trimming took 3 bases from V and 4 from J; bases not matched to a gene: 2. Germline V lookup: CDR1 GTSNPN, CDR2 SVGIG (reference sequence). The CDR3 runs to 12 residues. The DNA for the CDR3 is TGTGCCTGGAGCAGGGGGCCTTACGAGCAGTACTTC. Its translation is CAWSRGPYEQYF.

The chain combines TRBV4-1 with TRBJ2-1, with 13 bases lining up with TRBD2. Germline CDR1 MGHRA, CDR2 YSYEKL. This CDR3 contains 16 residues. The V gene end was trimmed by 2 bases and the J gene end by 8 bases; junction bases not matched to a gene: 6. CDR3 protein: CASSQTSGRVLYEQFF. The CDR3 DNA reads TGCGCCAGCAGCCAAACTAGCGGGAGGGTACTGTATGAGCAGTTCTTC.